This T cell receptor beta chain originates from a study of cytomegalovirus exposure and HLA in healthy donors. Findings and caveats of the study: Later analysis identified a missense DCLRE1C variant that was linked to TCR beta V- and J-gene trimming. Published work reported that the classifier diagnosed cytomegalovirus status with high specificity and sensitivity. Apart from CMV serostatus, no immune exposure information was available.

The PCR ran on 60 Vbeta and 13 Jbeta primers. This table comes from immunoSEQ multiplex PCR, and its TCRdb copy is limited to in-frame clones, with some not included. The sample has under 200,000 clones; over 75% are singletons. CDR3 size: 19 residues. Germline values: CDR1 MDHEN, CDR2 SYDVKM. The junction had 12 bases not matched to a gene; V was cut back by 5 bases and J by 4 bases. On this clone: Its specificity is not known.

The chain employs TRBV28 and TRBJ2-3; 16 positions match TRBD2. The clonotype was recovered from a female donor in good health and CMV-seronegative. Sequenced sample: PBMCs. The CDR3 protein is CASSPTGTSGRAKADTQYF. The CDR3 region has the DNA TGTGCCAGCAGTCCCACCGGGACTAGCGGGAGGGCCAAGGCAGATACGCAGTATTTT.